This T cell receptor beta chain comes out of a study of blood T cells in healthy people across ages. Germline-derived CDR1 and CDR2 are MNHEY and SMNVEV (reference sequence). Trimming removed 3 bases from V and 4 bases from J, with 18 bases in between. This CDR3 spans 16 amino acids. Primed by a sample-barcoded 5' primer and a J-beta primer mix, a second PCR proceeded for 7 to 11 cycles. Every cDNA molecule carried a tag from a template-switch adaptor bearing 12 random nucleotides. TCRdb reprocessed the 5' RACE reads via MiXCR and lists one record per CDR3 protein. The sample shows over a million distinct CDR3 sequences, roughly 45% of them seen only once. This clonotype has more than one count but fewer than ten. Its specificity is unknown. Findings and caveats of the study: Fewer expanded clones and more diversity marked long-lived versus aged donors.

The sequenced sample was blood. The chain links TRBV27 to TRBJ1-1, with a tentative D call TRBD1 (5 bases). The receptor was isolated from a woman aged 55-75 years in good health. The chain's CDR3 is CASSFLASEGITEAFF. The CDR3 DNA reads as TGTGCCAGCAGTTTTTTAGCTTCCGAGGGGATCACTGAAGCTTTCTTT.